This entry lists 27 T cell receptor beta chains sequenced from one sample in a study of cytomegalovirus exposure and HLA in healthy donors. Sequenced by immunoSEQ multiplex PCR; TCRdb stores in-frame clones only, minus some. The data contain 200,000 to 300,000 clones, around 86% of them singletons. The sequenced sample was PBMCs. All receptors derive from a woman aged 30 to 39 in good health and CMV-seropositive.

This chain uses TRBV5-1 with TRBJ2-3; TRBD2 matches at 8 bases. V lost 3 bases to trimming and J lost 0 bases; unmatched junction nucleotides: 9. The CDR3 has 17 residues. From germline, CDR1 is SGHRS and CDR2 YFSETQ. The CDR3 sequence: CASSYTISGTSTDTQYF. The CDR3 DNA is TGCGCCAGCAGCTACACCATTAGCGGGACCAGCACAGATACGCAGTATTTT.

The chain employs TRBV6-5 and TRBJ2-7; 8 bases fit TRBD2. V trimming: 6 bases; J trimming: 2 bases; junction bases outside the gene matches: 6. The CDR3 is made up of 14 amino acids. Germline CDR1 and CDR2: MNHEY and SVGAGI. The CDR3 nucleotides are TGTGCCAGCAGAATCCGGGAGGGCCCCTACGAGCAGTACTTC. Translation gives CASRIREGPYEQYF.

The table lists this clone with a count of one. V is TRBV5-1 and J is TRBJ2-2; no definite D call. The CDR3 consists of 15 residues. Germline V gene sequence: CDR1 SGHRS, CDR2 YFSETQ. Trimming removed 0 bases from V and 4 bases from J, with 10 bases in between. CDR3 sequence: CASSLDTGGTGELFF. DNA for the CDR3: TGCGCCAGCAGCTTGGATACGGGTGGCACCGGGGAGCTGTTTTTT.

The CDR3: CASSLDRQGHTDTQYF. The CDR3 DNA is TGTGCCAGCAGCTTAGACCGGCAGGGGCACACAGATACGCAGTATTTT. This chain joins TRBV7-9 and TRBJ2-3; possible D gene TRBD1, 6 bases. Germline CDR1 SEHNR, CDR2 FQNEAQ (reference sequence). CDR3 length equals 16 residues. The ends were cut back, 1 base at V and 2 bases at J, with 13 bases in the middle.

This chain uses TRBV2 with TRBJ2-1; 8 bases fit TRBD1. V lost 7 bases and J lost 8; bases outside the gene matches: 10. This CDR3 is 14 amino acids long. Germline loops: CDR1 SNHLY, CDR2 FYNNEI. DNA for the CDR3: TGTGCCAGCAATAGACAGGGGTTTTTGGATGAGCAGTTCTTC. Amino acids: CASNRQGFLDEQFF. Drawing the rest from reference TRBV2 and TRBJ2-1, the complete variable domain is EPEVTQTPSHQVTQMGQEVILRCVPISNHLYFYWYRQILGQKVEFLVSFYNNEISEKSEIFDDQFSVERPDGSNFTLKIRSTKLEDSAMYFCASNRQGFLDEQFFGPGTRLTVL.

The CDR3 sequence is CASSVHEDNSGNTIYF. The CDR3 nucleotides read TGTGCCAGCAGTGTTCATGAGGATAACTCTGGAAACACCATATATTTT. The gene calls are TRBV2 and TRBJ1-3; D unclear. The V gene lost 4 bases and the J gene lost 0 bases, with 13 bases spanning the gap. This CDR3 region has 16 residues. Per the germline V gene, CDR1 is SNHLY and CDR2 is FYNNEI.

The chain uses TRBV19 and TRBJ1-1, with 12 bases that match TRBD1. Germline-derived CDR1 and CDR2 are LNHDA and SQIVND (reference sequence). This CDR3 region has 17 residues. With 5 bases clipped from V and 3 bases from J, the junction kept 10 bases outside the gene matches. The CDR3 coding sequence is TGTGCCAGTAGTTTCCGGGACAGGGGGCTCAAGGACACTGAAGCTTTCTTT. This codes for CASSFRDRGLKDTEAFF.

This chain links TRBV9 with TRBJ2-1, with 9 bases lining up with TRBD2. The CDR3 runs 15 residues. The germline CDR1 and CDR2 sequences are SGDLS and YYNGEE. The junction had 8 bases not matched to a gene; V was cut back by 4 bases and J by 6 bases. DNA for the CDR3: TGTGCCAGCAGCTACAGTAGCGGGAGTGTCAATGAGCAGTTCTTC. Its translation is CASSYSSGSVNEQFF. The complete variable domain, with remaining parts taken from reference TRBV9 and TRBJ2-1, reads DSGVTQTPKHLITATGQRVTLRCSPRSGDLSVYWYQQSLDQGLQFLIQYYNGEERAKGNILERFSAQQFPDLHSELNLSSLELGDSALYFCASSYSSGSVNEQFFGPGTRLTVL.

The rearrangement uses TRBV4-1 and TRBJ2-1; D unclear. The CDR3 runs to 17 residues. V dropped 2 bases and J dropped 0 bases, with 14 bases sitting between them. CDR1 is MGHRA, CDR2 YSYEKL, per germline. The CDR3 nucleotides read TGCGCCAGCAGCCAATTTATGGCCCAAAGCTCCTACAATGAGCAGTTCTTC. Its protein is CASSQFMAQSSYNEQFF.

The V call is TRBV18, the J call TRBJ1-1; TRBD1 might be the D (6 bases). Trimming took off 5 bases at V and 6 bases at J, with 13 bases between the two ends. The CDR3 is 13 amino acids. The V gene's germline CDR1 is KGHSH and CDR2 LQKENI. The CDR3 sequence is CASSSSGTSEAFF. The CDR3 region has the DNA TGTGCCAGCTCATCTTCCGGGACATCTGAAGCTTTCTTT.

The CDR3 sequence: CASSTWTGDQPQHF. For the CDR3, the DNA is TGTGCCAGTAGTACCTGGACAGGGGATCAGCCCCAGCATTTT. The chain links TRBV19 to TRBJ1-5; TRBD1 aligns across 9 bases. The CDR3 extends over 14 amino acids. Trimming cost V 4 bases and J 5 bases; bases outside gene matches: 3. Per germline, CDR1 LNHDA and CDR2 SQIVND (reference sequence).

V usage is TRBV6-1 and J usage is TRBJ2-7; 7 bases are a match to TRBD1. After removal of 3 bases from V and 1 base from J, the junction contained 3 bases not matched to a gene. In germline, CDR1 is MNHNS, CDR2 SASEGT. The CDR3 length is 14 residues. The CDR3 sequence: CASSDWDRSYEQYF. The CDR3 nucleotides are TGTGCCAGCAGTGATTGGGACAGATCCTACGAGCAGTACTTC.

This clone has a single count. The chain links TRBV5-4 to TRBJ2-7; tentatively, D is TRBD2 (6 bases). Germline CDR1 SGHNT, CDR2 YYREEE (reference sequence). This CDR3 contains 17 residues. The V end was cut by 0 bases, the J end by 7 bases, with 23 bases between. The chain's CDR3 is CASSLGHGSVHVREQYF. For the CDR3, the DNA is TGTGCCAGCAGCTTGGGGCACGGGAGTGTTCACGTCCGGGAGCAGTACTTC.

The V call is TRBV5-1, the J call TRBJ2-3, with TRBD2 matching over 8 bases. The CDR3 has 15 amino acids. The germline V gene has CDR1 SGHRS and CDR2 YFSETQ. Trimming took 6 bases from V and 0 from J; bases not matched to a gene: 6. The CDR3 DNA sequence: TGCGCCAGCAACCCAGCGGGAGTGAGCACAGATACGCAGTATTTT. Protein: CASNPAGVSTDTQYF.

This clone turned up a few times. The chain joins TRBV19 to TRBJ2-2; TRBD1 matches 8 bases. CDR1 is LNHDA and CDR2 is SQIVND in the germline V gene (reference sequence). With V trimmed by 6 bases and J by 3 bases, 6 bases remained unmatched. The CDR3 is 15 amino acids. The CDR3 spells CASRSSGGYTGELFF. As DNA, the CDR3 is TGTGCCAGTAGATCGTCAGGGGGCTACACCGGGGAGCTGTTTTTT.

This clone has more than one count but fewer than ten. The CDR3: CAWKRQGMNTEAFF. As DNA, the CDR3 is TGTGCCTGGAAAAGACAGGGAATGAACACTGAAGCTTTCTTT. The chain couples TRBV30 to TRBJ1-1; 7 bases are shared with TRBD1. Trimming at V came to 4 bases and at J to 0 bases, leaving 5 bases not matched to a gene. The CDR3 is 14 amino acids. CDR1 and CDR2 (germline): GTSNPN, SVGIG (reference sequence).

This clone was observed once. The J gene is TRBJ2-1, the V gene TRBV28; the match to TRBD2 covers 8 bases. The germline V gene has CDR1 MDHEN and CDR2 SYDVKM. CDR3 length: 16 residues. After removal of 3 bases from V and 9 bases from J, the junction contained 13 bases not matched to a gene. The chain's CDR3 is CASSFLLAGGSGEQFF. The DNA of the CDR3 is TGTGCCAGCAGTTTTCTGCTAGCGGGTGGGTCGGGTGAGCAGTTCTTC.

CDR3: CASSPGDVSYGYTF. CDR3 DNA sequence: TGTGCCAGTAGCCCAGGGGATGTTTCCTATGGCTACACCTTC. The chain employs TRBV19 and TRBJ1-2; D possibly corresponds to TRBD1 (6 bases). V gave up 6 bases and J gave up 4 bases, with 15 bases separating them. This CDR3 region has 14 residues. The germline gives CDR1 LNHDA, CDR2 SQIVND (reference sequence).

This clone was counted once. The chain couples TRBV11-3 to TRBJ2-3; D gene uncertain. The CDR3 is made up of 15 amino acids. Germline CDR1 and CDR2: SGHNT and YENEEA. The V and J ends lost 2 bases and 0 bases respectively, with 9 bases between them. The CDR3 DNA reads TGTGCCAGCAGCTTACCTACCCCCAGCACAGATACGCAGTATTTT. It specifies CASSLPTPSTDTQYF.

In DNA form, the CDR3 reads TGTGCCAGCAGTTTAGCTGGAGCCTACGAGCAGTACTTC. This gives the protein CASSLAGAYEQYF. The V and J genes are TRBV28 and TRBJ2-7; D ambiguous. The CDR3 sequence is 13 residues long. Trimming removed 2 bases from V and 2 bases from J, with 7 bases in between. The V gene's germline CDR1 is MDHEN and CDR2 SYDVKM.

V and J are TRBV5-1 and TRBJ2-7, with 8 bases lining up with TRBD2. Trimming removed 0 bases from V and 9 bases from J; junction bases left unmatched: 11. The CDR3 runs 15 residues. CDR1 and CDR2 (germline): SGHRS, YFSETQ. CDR3 region: CASSLGTGTSVGQYF. The CDR3 DNA reads TGCGCCAGCAGCTTGGGGACCGGGACTAGTGTTGGGCAGTACTTC.

The chain carries TRBV7-2 and TRBJ2-7; maybe TRBD2 (7 bases). The CDR3 has 16 residues. In germline, CDR1 is SGHTA, CDR2 FQGNSA. The V gene lost 5 bases and the J gene lost 4 bases, with 21 bases spanning the gap. The CDR3 DNA is TGTGCCAGCAGCCCGGCCCTGGGGGGGGCCGTGTACGAGCAGTACTTC. The encoded protein is CASSPALGGAVYEQYF.

The rearrangement uses TRBV4-2 and TRBJ2-1; the match to TRBD2 covers 9 bases. This CDR3 is built from 16 residues. V dropped 1 base and J dropped 6; count of bases not matched to a gene: 7. The germline V gene has CDR1 LGHNA and CDR2 YNFKEQ. The DNA for the CDR3 is TGTGCCAGCAGCCAAGCCCTAGCGGGAAGCTTCAATGAGCAGTTCTTC. Its translation: CASSQALAGSFNEQFF.

The rearrangement links TRBV28 to TRBJ1-2, with no clear D. This CDR3 is 10 amino acids long. With 8 bases removed from V and 5 bases from J, the gap between germline ends came to 6 bases. The germline gives CDR1 MDHEN, CDR2 SYDVKM. CDR3 loop: CASHRYGYTF. The CDR3 DNA reads TGTGCCAGCCACCGGTATGGCTACACCTTC.

The chain couples TRBV4-1 to TRBJ1-5; D unclear. The CDR3 runs 15 residues. Germline V gene lookup returns CDR1 MGHRA and CDR2 YSYEKL. Trimming shortened V by 2 bases and J by 7 bases, and 15 bases separated the two germline ends. Here the CDR3 DNA reads TGCGCCAGCAGCCAACGAAGCTACTCGGGGCAGCCCCAGCATTTT. Residues: CASSQRSYSGQPQHF.

The V call is TRBV2, the J call TRBJ2-3; D possibly corresponds to TRBD2 (5 bases). Looked up from germline, CDR1 is SNHLY and CDR2 is FYNNEI. Trimming stripped 4 bases from V and 0 bases from J, with 14 bases between. The CDR3 sequence is 16 residues long. CDR3 DNA: TGTGCCAGCAGTGGAGCGGAGAATACTAGCACAGATACGCAGTATTTT. Protein sequence: CASSGAENTSTDTQYF. The variable domain in full, with the rest retrieved from reference TRBV2 and TRBJ2-3, is EPEVTQTPSHQVTQMGQEVILRCVPISNHLYFYWYRQILGQKVEFLVSFYNNEISEKSEIFDDQFSVERPDGSNFTLKIRSTKLEDSAMYFCASSGAENTSTDTQYFGPGTRLTVL.

The J gene is TRBJ2-2, the V gene TRBV10-2, with 7 bases that match TRBD2. The germline CDR1 and CDR2 sequences are WSHSY and SAAADI. V dropped 4 bases and J dropped 5; count of bases not matched to a gene: 7. This CDR3 region has 15 residues. The CDR3 DNA follows: TGCGCCAGCAGTGGCCAGCGGGATGGTACCGGGGAGCTGTTTTTT. The encoded protein is CASSGQRDGTGELFF.